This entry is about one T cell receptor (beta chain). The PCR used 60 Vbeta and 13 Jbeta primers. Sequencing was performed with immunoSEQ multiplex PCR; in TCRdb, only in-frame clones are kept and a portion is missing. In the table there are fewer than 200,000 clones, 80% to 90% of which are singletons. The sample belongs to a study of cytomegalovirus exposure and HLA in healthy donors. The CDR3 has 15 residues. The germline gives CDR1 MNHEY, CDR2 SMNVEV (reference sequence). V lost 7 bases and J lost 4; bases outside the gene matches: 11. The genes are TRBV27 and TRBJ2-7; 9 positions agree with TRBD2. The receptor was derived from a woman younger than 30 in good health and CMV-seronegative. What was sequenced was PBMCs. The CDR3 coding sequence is TGTGCCAGCAAACTAATAGCGGGAGAGGGGTACGAGCAGTACTTC. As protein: CASKLIAGEGYEQYF.